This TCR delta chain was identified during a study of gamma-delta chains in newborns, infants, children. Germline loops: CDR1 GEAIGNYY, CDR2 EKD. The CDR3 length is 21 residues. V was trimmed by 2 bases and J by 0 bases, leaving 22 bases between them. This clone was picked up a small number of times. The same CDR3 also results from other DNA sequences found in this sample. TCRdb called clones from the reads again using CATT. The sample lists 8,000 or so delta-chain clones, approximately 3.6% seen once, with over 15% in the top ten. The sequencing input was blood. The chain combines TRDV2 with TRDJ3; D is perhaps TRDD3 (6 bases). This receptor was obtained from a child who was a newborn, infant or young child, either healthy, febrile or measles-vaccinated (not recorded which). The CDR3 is CACDNVLEGRGSSWDTRQMFF. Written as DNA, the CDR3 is TGTGCCTGTGACAACGTACTGGAGGGCCGGGGGAGCTCCTGGGACACCCGACAGATGTTTTTC.